One and the same sample provided the 9 T cell receptor beta chains below, sequenced in a study of blood T cell repertoires in COVID-19. Sequencing was performed with immunoSEQ multiplex PCR; in TCRdb, only in-frame clones are kept and a portion is missing. The table has 210,000 or so clones, 80% to 90% seen once. The sequencing sample was made of PBMCs or T cells enriched from blood (not recorded which). All receptors come from a woman in her fifties or sixties in a cohort exposed to, infected with or recovered from COVID-19 (not recorded which).

This sequence joins TRBV4-2 and TRBJ1-1; unclear D gene. The CDR3 totals 14 residues. Germline V gene sequence: CDR1 LGHNA, CDR2 YNFKEQ. Trimming removed 4 bases from V and 1 base from J, with 10 bases in between. CDR3 loop: CASSRSTQNTEAFF. The CDR3 DNA sequence: TGTGCCAGCAGCCGGAGTACCCAGAACACTGAAGCTTTCTTT.

This rearrangement joins TRBV7-2 to TRBJ1-4; 8 bases fit TRBD1. The V gene end was trimmed by 1 base and the J gene end by 8 bases; junction bases not matched to a gene: 9. This CDR3 contains 16 residues. CDR1 and CDR2 from the germline V gene are SGHTA and FQGNSA. The DNA of the CDR3 is TGTGCCAGCAGCTTAGGCCCCCCAGGGGGCTGGGAAAAACTGTTTTTT. This codes for CASSLGPPGGWEKLFF. The variable domain in full, completed from reference TRBV7-2 and TRBJ1-4, reads GAGVSQSPSNKVTEKGKDVELRCDPISGHTALYWYRQSLGQGLEFLIYFQGNSAPDKSGLPSDRFSAERTGGSVSTLTIQRTQQEDSAVYLCASSLGPPGGWEKLFFGSGTQLSVL.

The V and J genes are TRBV11-2 and TRBJ2-7; 8 bases map to TRBD2. The CDR3 consists of 13 residues. After removal of 1 base from V and 6 bases from J, the junction contained 2 bases not matched to a gene. CDR1 SGHAT and CDR2 FQNNGV come from the germline V gene. CDR3 sequence reads: CASSLGLATEQYF. CDR3 DNA sequence: TGTGCCAGCAGCTTAGGACTAGCGACCGAGCAGTACTTC.

The chain joins TRBV25-1 to TRBJ2-1, with 7 bases fitting TRBD1. This CDR3 region has 14 residues. V lost 6 bases to trimming and J lost 3 bases; unmatched junction nucleotides: 5. CDR1 MGHDK and CDR2 SYGVNS come from the germline V gene. Here the CDR3 DNA reads TGTGCCAGCAGGGAACAGGGGTACTACAATGAGCAGTTCTTC. Translating gives CASREQGYYNEQFF.

This chain connects TRBV30 to TRBJ1-1; D remains ambiguous. The germline V gene encodes CDR1 GTSNPN and CDR2 SVGIG (reference sequence). Trimming removed 0 bases from V and 4 bases from J, with 12 bases in between. The CDR3 length is 14 residues. The CDR3 reads CAWSVTAGSTEAFF. The CDR3 bases are TGTGCCTGGAGTGTAACAGCGGGGAGCACTGAAGCTTTCTTT.

The chain uses TRBV20-1 and TRBJ2-5; D is uncertain. Between the trimmed V and J ends, which lost 6 bases and 3 bases, there was a span of 5 bases. In germline, CDR1 is DFQATT, CDR2 SNEGSKA (reference sequence). CDR3 size: 10 residues. The CDR3 coding sequence is TGCAGTGCCCTTGAAGAGACCCAGTACTTC. Translated, it gives CSALEETQYF.

The gene calls are TRBV4-1 and TRBJ1-2; D unclear. Germline V gene data show CDR1 as MGHRA and CDR2 as YSYEKL. The germline V and J ends were trimmed by 0 bases and 4 bases, with 9 bases remaining between them. The CDR3 has 14 residues. CDR3 amino acids: CASSQEINSYGYTF. In DNA form, the CDR3 reads TGCGCCAGCAGCCAAGAGATAAACAGCTATGGCTACACCTTC.

This chain uses TRBV11-2 with TRBJ1-4, with a tentative D call TRBD1 (5 bases). The CDR3 is made up of 18 amino acids. The germline V gene encodes CDR1 SGHAT and CDR2 FQNNGV. Trimming shortened V by 1 base and J by 0 bases, and 15 bases separated the two germline ends. CDR3 bases: TGTGCCAGCAGCTTAGCGGGGGGTCCTTCCGCAACTAATGAAAAACTGTTTTTT. Protein: CASSLAGGPSATNEKLFF.

The chain couples TRBV7-9 to TRBJ1-5, with 9 nucleotides matching TRBD1. Germline values: CDR1 SEHNR, CDR2 FQNEAQ (reference sequence). The J segment lost 5 bases and the V segment lost 1 base, leaving 9 bases of the junction unmatched. The CDR3 has 17 amino acids. CDR3 sequence: CASSLGLGQGSHQPQHF. CDR3 nucleotide sequence: TGTGCCAGCAGCTTAGGACTGGGACAGGGCTCCCATCAGCCCCAGCATTTT.